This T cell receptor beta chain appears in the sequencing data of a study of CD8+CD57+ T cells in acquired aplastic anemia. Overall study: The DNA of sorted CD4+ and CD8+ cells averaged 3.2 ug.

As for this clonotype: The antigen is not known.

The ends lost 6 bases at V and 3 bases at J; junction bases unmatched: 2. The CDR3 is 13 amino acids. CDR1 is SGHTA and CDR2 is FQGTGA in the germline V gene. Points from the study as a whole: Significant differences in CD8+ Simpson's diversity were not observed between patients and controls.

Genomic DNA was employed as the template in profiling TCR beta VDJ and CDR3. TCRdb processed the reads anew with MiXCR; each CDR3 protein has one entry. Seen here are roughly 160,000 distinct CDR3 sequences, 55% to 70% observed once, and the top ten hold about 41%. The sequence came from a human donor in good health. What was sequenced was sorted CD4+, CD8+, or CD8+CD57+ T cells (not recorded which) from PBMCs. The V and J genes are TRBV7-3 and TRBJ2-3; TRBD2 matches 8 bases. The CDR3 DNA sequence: TGTGCCAGCAGTAGCGGGACGACAGATACGCAGTATTTT. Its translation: CASSSGTTDTQYF.